The 21 T cell receptor beta chains below were found in one sample sequenced in a study of blood T cell repertoires in COVID-19. Data came from immunoSEQ multiplex PCR; TCRdb stores just in-frame clones and leaves some out. This sample carries 250,000 to 300,000 clones, approximately 90% of them seen once, and the ten largest clones take roughly 6.1%. Sequencing was done on a sample of peripheral blood. The receptors here all came from a woman in her forties or fifties with COVID-19, enrolled during active disease.

The V call is TRBV5-6, the J call TRBJ1-2, with 9 positions matching TRBD1. V lost 6 bases and J lost 3; bases outside the gene matches: 21. CDR3 length: 19 residues. Germline V CDR1 and CDR2: SGHDT, YYEEEE. The CDR3 loop reads CASTGLGVIGTGKDYGYTF. The DNA for the CDR3 is TGTGCCAGCACCGGATTAGGGGTCATCGGGACAGGGAAAGACTATGGCTACACCTTC.

This rearrangement joins TRBV6-5 to TRBJ1-5, with D possibly TRBD1 on 6 matching bases. Trimming stripped 8 bases from V and 0 bases from J, with 14 bases between. Germline-derived CDR1 and CDR2 are MNHEY and SVGAGI. The CDR3 has 15 amino acids. The CDR3 loop is CASAIGQHSNQPQHF. CDR3 nucleotide sequence: TGTGCCAGCGCAATAGGACAGCATAGCAATCAGCCCCAGCATTTT.

This clone was detected only once. The chain is built from TRBV12-5 and TRBJ1-5; unclear D gene. The CDR3 contains 13 residues. V lost 1 base and J lost 7, with 8 bases in between. Germline CDR1 is LGHNT and CDR2 is FRNRAP. The CDR3 region is CASGLGVEQPQHF. CDR3 DNA sequence: TGTGCTAGTGGTTTGGGCGTAGAGCAGCCCCAGCATTTT.

This chain connects TRBV5-1 to TRBJ1-1; possibly TRBD1 for D (5 bases). The CDR3 has 14 residues. With 1 base removed from V and 9 bases from J, the gap between germline ends came to 16 bases. Germline V lookup: CDR1 SGHRS, CDR2 YFSETQ. CDR3 coding DNA: TGCGCCAGCAGCTTGTCTTTTGCAGGGTTTAAAGCTTTCTTT. Amino acid sequence: CASSLSFAGFKAFF.

The chain uses TRBV24-1 and TRBJ2-7, with TRBD2 identical over 14 bases. Germline-derived CDR1 and CDR2 are KGHDR and SFDVKD. This CDR3 region has 14 residues. V lost 9 bases and J lost 2; bases outside the gene matches: 2. CDR3 in amino acids: CATGLAGGPYEQYF. As DNA, the CDR3 is TGTGCCACCGGACTAGCGGGAGGTCCCTACGAGCAGTACTTC.

The V and J genes are TRBV4-2 and TRBJ2-7; D is perhaps TRBD2 (6 bases). Germline loops: CDR1 LGHNA, CDR2 YNFKEQ. The CDR3 extends over 17 amino acids. Trimming pared 2 bases from V and 2 bases from J, leaving 19 bases between. The CDR3 DNA is TGTGCCAGCAGCCAACTGGGCGGGGTAAAAGGCGCCTACGAGCAGTACTTC. It is translated as CASSQLGGVKGAYEQYF.

The chain carries TRBV27 and TRBJ2-7, with 7 bases lining up with TRBD1. The CDR3 spans 13 residues. The germline gives CDR1 MNHEY, CDR2 SMNVEV (reference sequence). The V and J ends lost 5 bases and 4 bases, in that order; junction bases with no gene match: 5. CDR3: CASSRQGIYEQYF. The DNA for the CDR3 is TGTGCCAGCAGTCGACAGGGAATTTACGAGCAGTACTTC.

The V gene is TRBV25-1, the J gene TRBJ1-1, with D possibly matching TRBD1 (6 bases). Trimming cost V 8 bases and J 0 bases, with 16 bases left between them. The CDR3 loop spans 15 amino acids. The germline V gene encodes CDR1 MGHDK and CDR2 SYGVNS. CDR3 coding DNA: TGTGCCAGCCGGCGCCAGACAGGCATGAACACTGAAGCTTTCTTT. This codes for CASRRQTGMNTEAFF.

The genes are TRBV7-9 and TRBJ2-3; TRBD2 agrees at 9 bases. The CDR3 is 16 residues long. Germline assignment: CDR1 SEHNR and CDR2 FQNEAQ (reference sequence). The junction had 9 bases not matched to a gene; V was cut back by 4 bases and J by 4 bases. The chain's CDR3 is CASSSLAGGVADTQYF. CDR3 bases: TGTGCCAGCAGCTCCCTGGCGGGAGGGGTGGCAGATACGCAGTATTTT.

V is TRBV19 and J is TRBJ1-2, with D perhaps TRBD1 (5 bases). Germline CDR1 reads LNHDA; CDR2 reads SQIVND (reference sequence). This CDR3 is built from 15 residues. V was clipped by 7 bases and J by 3 bases, with 18 bases between them. The CDR3 region has the DNA TGTGCCAGTACTGATCGGCCAGGGCAGGACTATGGCTACACCTTC. The encoded protein is CASTDRPGQDYGYTF.

V is TRBV6-5 and J is TRBJ1-1; D call uncertain. The germline gives CDR1 MNHEY, CDR2 SVGAGI. This CDR3 is built from 14 residues. Between the trimmed V and J ends, which lost 2 bases and 0 bases, there was a span of 7 bases. Written as DNA, the CDR3 is TGTGCCAGCAGTTACAGGAGGATGAACACTGAAGCTTTCTTT. It translates to CASSYRRMNTEAFF.

The genes are TRBV5-1 and TRBJ2-7; 13 bases are a match to TRBD2. Germline V lookup: CDR1 SGHRS, CDR2 YFSETQ. The CDR3 has 18 amino acids. Trimming removed 5 bases from V and 2 bases from J; junction bases left unmatched: 13. In DNA form, the CDR3 reads TGCGCCAGCAGACCCGGAAGGATTGGGACTAGCGGGACCTACGAGCAGTACTTC. It encodes CASRPGRIGTSGTYEQYF.

The chain uses TRBV2 and TRBJ2-7, with a tentative D call TRBD1 (5 bases). The CDR3 spans 15 residues. From germline, CDR1 is SNHLY and CDR2 FYNNEI. The ends were cut back, 8 bases at V and 5 bases at J, with 22 bases in the middle. Here the CDR3 reads CASLKHDSAWDEQYF. The CDR3 DNA follows: TGTGCCAGCTTAAAACACGACAGTGCATGGGACGAGCAGTACTTC. The variable domain in full, with the rest retrieved from reference TRBV2 and TRBJ2-7, is EPEVTQTPSHQVTQMGQEVILRCVPISNHLYFYWYRQILGQKVEFLVSFYNNEISEKSEIFDDQFSVERPDGSNFTLKIRSTKLEDSAMYFCASLKHDSAWDEQYFGPGTRLTVT.

V usage is TRBV7-2 and J usage is TRBJ2-7; 12 nucleotides agree with TRBD2. Germline CDR1 reads SGHTA; CDR2 reads FQGNSA. The CDR3 extends over 16 amino acids. The ends lost 2 bases at V and 2 bases at J; junction bases unmatched: 4. The CDR3 bases are TGTGCCAGCAGCTTAATTCTAGCGGGAGGGCCCTACGAGCAGTACTTC. As protein: CASSLILAGGPYEQYF.

This clone has more than one count but fewer than ten. The rearrangement joins TRBV7-9 to TRBJ1-2; 7 nucleotides agree with TRBD1. Losses at the gene ends were 5 bases for V and 11 bases for J; bases not matched to a gene: 17. This CDR3 comprises 15 residues. Germline assignment: CDR1 SEHNR and CDR2 FQNEAQ (reference sequence). CDR3 DNA: TGTGCCAGCAGCCAAGGCGCGTTCCGGGACAGTGAGTACACCTTC. It codes for CASSQGAFRDSEYTF.

This clone came up a few times. The chain recombines TRBV27 with TRBJ1-2; TRBD1 aligns across 10 bases. The V gene's germline CDR1 is MNHEY and CDR2 SMNVEV (reference sequence). The CDR3 runs to 15 residues. The junction had 9 bases not matched to a gene; V was cut back by 3 bases and J by 8 bases. CDR3 nucleotide sequence: TGTGCCAGCAGTTTCGCCCGACAGGGGGCACGGGGCTACACCTTC. It yields the protein CASSFARQGARGYTF.

The rearrangement links TRBV12-5 to TRBJ1-1, with D perhaps matching TRBD1 (5 bases). This CDR3 is built from 16 residues. Germline CDR1 LGHNT, CDR2 FRNRAP. Trimming took off 3 bases at V and 3 bases at J, with 17 bases between the two ends. CDR3 in DNA: TGTGCTAGTGGTTTCGTAACCCAGGGCTGGGACACTGAAGCTTTCTTT. Encoded protein: CASGFVTQGWDTEAFF.

This clone has a single count. This rearrangement joins TRBV24-1 to TRBJ2-3; 11 bases agree with TRBD2. CDR3 length: 15 residues. Germline-derived CDR1 and CDR2 are KGHDR and SFDVKD. Unmatched junction bases numbered 2, after V lost 3 bases and J lost 4 bases. CDR3 region: CATSDLAGGSDTQYF. CDR3 nucleotides: TGTGCCACCAGTGATCTAGCGGGAGGTTCAGATACGCAGTATTTT.

This chain joins TRBV5-4 and TRBJ2-7, with 7 positions matching TRBD2. The CDR3 has 14 residues. Germline CDR1 and CDR2: SGHNT and YYREEE (reference sequence). The trim removed 3 bases at V and 2 bases at J, leaving 5 bases unmatched. CDR3 in amino acids: CASSWGGRPYEQYF. In DNA, the CDR3 is TGTGCCAGCAGCTGGGGGGGTAGACCCTACGAGCAGTACTTC.

About this clone: Its ends do not fully match the called genes, so a read error is possible. The sample contains more than one DNA sequence encoding this CDR3. The chain links TRBV27 to TRBJ1-6; possibly TRBD1 for D (6 bases). The CDR3 covers 14 residues. Germline V lookup: CDR1 MNHEY, CDR2 SMNVEV (reference sequence). The CDR3 bases are TGTGCCAGCAGCTCAGGACAGACCAATTCACCCCTTCACTTT. Translation: CASSSGQTNSPLHF.

The chain uses TRBV7-8 and TRBJ1-1; D is undetermined. V was pared by 5 bases and J by 4 bases, with 8 bases between. The CDR3 is made up of 12 amino acids. Germline-derived CDR1 and CDR2 are SGHVS and FQNEAQ. For the CDR3, the DNA is TGTGCCAGCAGCCGGGAGGTCACTGAAGCTTTCTTT. As protein: CASSREVTEAFF.